The 17 T cell receptor beta chains presented below share a single source sample, sequenced in a study of CD8 T cells in ankylosing spondylitis. TCRdb analysed the 5' RACE reads with MiXCR anew, one entry per CDR3 protein. This table holds a few hundred thousand distinct CDR3 sequences, over 9.5% found once. No cognate antigen is known for these TCRs. Whole-study findings and limits: Among TCR beta sequences, a motif of eight highly homologous variants appeared characteristic of ankylosing spondylitis blood.

The sequenced sample consisted of blood, either unsorted or a sorted T cell fraction (not recorded which). The receptors were sampled from a male donor with ankylosing spondylitis.

The chain recombines TRBV6-2 or TRBV6-3 with TRBJ2-1, with no clear D. Germline V gene data show CDR1 as MNHEY and CDR2 as SVGEGT. V was pared by 2 bases and J by 7 bases, with 12 bases between. This CDR3 is 14 amino acids long. The CDR3 region is CASSYHSGANEQFF. The CDR3 region has the DNA TGTGCCAGCAGTTACCATTCAGGCGCGAATGAGCAGTTCTTC.

The V and J genes are TRBV20-1 and TRBJ2-5; D gene ambiguous. CDR1 DFQATT and CDR2 SNEGSKA come from the germline V gene (reference sequence). The CDR3 loop spans 16 amino acids. Between the trimmed V and J ends, which lost 4 bases and 1 base, there was a span of 19 bases. The CDR3 region is CSAIDRTLTFQETQYF. As DNA, the CDR3 is TGCAGTGCTATTGACCGGACCCTCACTTTCCAAGAGACCCAGTACTTC.

This clonotype has a handful of counts. V is TRBV5-1 and J is TRBJ2-7, with 7 bases matching TRBD2. Germline V gives CDR1 SGHRS, CDR2 YFSETQ. Germline trimming cut 4 bases from V and 7 bases from J; bases unmatched to any gene: 11. The CDR3 totals 14 residues. The CDR3 bases are TGCGCCAGCAGCCCTTGGCGGGAGCATGGGGAGCAGTACTTC. Encoded protein: CASSPWREHGEQYF.

Many counts were recorded for this clonotype. The genes are TRBV29-1 and TRBJ1-2; D gene uncertain. This CDR3 is built from 12 residues. Looked up from germline, CDR1 is SQVTM and CDR2 is ANQGSEA. Trimming took 6 bases from V and 4 from J, leaving 12 bases between them. The chain's CDR3 is CSVSGLSYGYTF. In nucleotides, the CDR3 is TGCAGCGTATCCGGACTCTCCTATGGCTACACCTTC.

V gene TRBV30 combines with J gene TRBJ1-4; 11 bases line up with TRBD1. The CDR3 has 16 residues. Germline CDR1 GTSNPN, CDR2 SVGIG (reference sequence). The V segment lost 4 bases and the J segment 8 bases; nucleotides outside the gene matches: 12. The CDR3 bases are TGTGCCTGGACCGGGACAGGGGGTCCCCCTTACGAAAAACTGTTTTTT. Amino acids: CAWTGTGGPPYEKLFF.

Concerning this clonotype itself: This may be a read error, as it is one base from a much larger clone. This rearrangement joins TRBV6-5 to TRBJ1-3; D gene ambiguous. This CDR3 is 16 amino acids long. Germline CDR1 MNHEY, CDR2 SVGAGI. CDR3: CASGYSNNNSGNTIYF. CDR3 nucleotide sequence: TGTGCCAGCGGTTACTCGAACAATAACTCTGGAAACACCATATATTTT.

This rearrangement joins TRBV18 to TRBJ2-2; D is possibly TRBD2 (6 bases). CDR1 and CDR2 (germline): KGHSH, LQKENI. V lost 3 bases and J 0 bases, leaving 8 bases between the germline ends. The CDR3 runs to 15 residues. Here the CDR3 DNA reads TGTGCCAGCTCACCGGGGGGAGCGAACACCGGGGAGCTGTTTTTT. Translating gives CASSPGGANTGELFF. Supplemented by reference TRBV18 and TRBJ2-2, the full variable domain reads NAGVMQNPRHLVRRRGQEARLRCSPMKGHSHVYWYRQLPEEGLKFMVYLQKENIIDESGMPKERFSAEFPKEGPSILRIQQVVRGDSAAYFCASSPGGANTGELFFGEGSRLTVL.

A few counts support this clonotype. The chain carries TRBV21-1 and TRBJ2-7; the table's D call, TRBD2, was not checked against the DNA. TRBV21-1 is assigned pseudogene status. The CDR3 spans 10 residues. The CDR3 DNA follows: TGTGCCAGCAGTCAGTCCCCGCAGTACGTC. Amino acid sequence: CASSQSPQYV.

This chain links TRBV5-6 with TRBJ1-4; no reliable D call. The CDR3 runs 16 residues. Between the trimmed V and J ends, which lost 0 bases and 10 bases, there was a span of 19 bases. CDR1 SGHDT and CDR2 YYEEEE come from the germline V gene. The chain's CDR3 is CASSLAFGPLSGKLFF. The DNA of the CDR3 is TGTGCCAGCAGCTTGGCTTTCGGCCCCCTCTCGGGAAAACTGTTTTTT.

This clonotype was seen many times. V gene TRBV24-1 combines with J gene TRBJ2-7, with unresolved D. The CDR3 contains 13 residues. V was shortened by 9 bases and J by 3 bases, with 14 bases between the two germline ends. The germline V gene has CDR1 KGHDR and CDR2 SFDVKD. The CDR3 spells CATLLVTHYEQYV. CDR3 DNA sequence: TGTGCCACCCTGCTTGTCACTCACTACGAGCAGTACGTC.

The chain links TRBV6-2 or TRBV6-3 to TRBJ2-1, with D possibly being TRBD1 (5 bases). In germline, CDR1 is MNHEY, CDR2 SVGEGT. Trimming left V 2 bases short and J 11 bases short, with 10 bases between. The CDR3 runs 12 residues. In nucleotides, the CDR3 is TGTGCCAGCAGTTACGGGGCCGAGAAGCAGTTCTTC. Translating gives CASSYGAEKQFF.

The gene calls are TRBV7-2 and TRBJ1-1; D gene ambiguous. The CDR3 loop spans 15 amino acids. Trimming left V 5 bases short and J 0 bases short, with 13 bases between. Germline-derived CDR1 and CDR2 are SGHTA and FQGNSA. The CDR3 reads CASSPQVVVNTEAFF. The CDR3 DNA reads TGTGCCAGCAGCCCCCAGGTGGTCGTGAACACTGAAGCTTTCTTT. Full variable domain (outside the CDR3, taken from reference TRBV7-2 and TRBJ1-1): GAGVSQSPSNKVTEKGKDVELRCDPISGHTALYWYRQSLGQGLEFLIYFQGNSAPDKSGLPSDRFSAERTGGSVSTLTIQRTQQEDSAVYLCASSPQVVVNTEAFFGQGTRLTVV.

This clonotype occurred a few times. The chain links TRBV15 to TRBJ1-2; the D gene is possibly TRBD1 (6 bases). The V end was cut by 5 bases, the J end by 0 bases, with 13 bases between. Germline CDR1 LNHNV, CDR2 YYDKDF (reference sequence). The CDR3 runs 15 residues. CDR3 DNA: TGTGCCACCAGCCGGCGGGGGGACACTAACTATGGCTACACCTTC. Translated, it gives CATSRRGDTNYGYTF.

This clonotype has only a few counts. Relative to the germline gene, one junction end is altered; a read error may explain this. This chain links TRBV11-2 with TRBJ2-1, with TRBD2 as a possible D gene (6 bases). Germline V gene lookup returns CDR1 SGHAT and CDR2 FQNNGV. This CDR3 has 15 residues. The CDR3 region is CASTLHGGIFNEQFF. The CDR3 bases are TGTGCCAGCACCTTACACGGCGGGATATTCAATGAGCAGTTCTTC.

This clonotype was found a few times. V and J are TRBV29-1 and TRBJ2-5; 12 bases fit TRBD2. J gave up 4 bases and V 4 bases, and 4 bases lay outside the gene matches. Germline values: CDR1 SQVTM, CDR2 ANQGSEA. The CDR3 has 14 amino acids. DNA for the CDR3: TGCAGCGTTGCGACTAGCGGGAGTTTAGAGACCCAGTACTTC. This gives the protein CSVATSGSLETQYF.

The chain uses TRBV11-3 and TRBJ2-5; tentatively, D is TRBD2 (6 bases). Germline V lookup: CDR1 SGHNT, CDR2 YENEEA. The CDR3 extends over 14 amino acids. The V and J ends lost 2 bases and 5 bases respectively, with 12 bases between them. As DNA, the CDR3 is TGTGCCAGCAGCTTATACGGGAGCTGGGAGACCCAGTACTTC. Translation gives CASSLYGSWETQYF.

Ten or more counts support this clonotype. The genes are TRBV29-1 and TRBJ2-1; TRBD2 matches 10 bases. This CDR3 comprises 14 residues. The trim removed 5 bases at V and 4 bases at J, leaving 5 bases unmatched. Per germline, CDR1 SQVTM and CDR2 ANQGSEA. CDR3 sequence reads: CSVSGTSEYNEQFF. The DNA of the CDR3 is TGCAGCGTTAGCGGGACTAGCGAGTACAATGAGCAGTTCTTC.